Given below is one T cell receptor beta chain in context. TCRdb keeps only in-frame clones here, not all; method: immunoSEQ multiplex PCR. This sample has fewer than 30,000 clones, with under 90% found just once. This specimen comes from a study of blood T cell repertoires in COVID-19. Trimming cost V 2 bases and J 0 bases; bases outside gene matches: 3. Germline assignment: CDR1 SEHNR and CDR2 FQNEAQ (reference sequence). The CDR3 runs to 17 residues. J is TRBJ2-2 and V is TRBV7-9; TRBD2 matches at 10 bases. The clonotype originates from a man aged 65 to 79 with active COVID-19. Sequencing used peripheral blood. DNA of the CDR3: TGTGCCAGCAGCTTATCTAGCGGGGGCCCGAACACCGGGGAGCTGTTTTTT. Protein sequence: CASSLSSGGPNTGELFF.